This passage covers 27 T cell receptor beta chains from one sample sequenced in a study of CD8 T cells in Susac syndrome. Reverse transcription of 0.5 to 1 ug RNA used random hexamers. TCRdb re-called the immunoSEQ multiplex PCR reads with MiXCR, one entry per CDR3 protein. The sample carries about 180,000 distinct CDR3 sequences, roughly 95% recorded once. Sequencing input: CD8+ T cells from PBMCs. The receptors were sampled from a human donor with multiple sclerosis.

This chain joins TRBV13 and TRBJ2-2; possibly TRBD2 for D (5 bases). Trimming shortened V by 1 base and J by 5 bases, and 11 bases separated the two germline ends. In germline, CDR1 is PRHDT, CDR2 FYEKMQ (reference sequence). The CDR3 consists of 15 residues. The CDR3 DNA reads as TGTGCCAGCAGCTTAGTGGACGGAGGTACCGGGGAGCTGTTTTTT. Amino acids: CASSLVDGGTGELFF.

The chain couples TRBV29-1 to TRBJ2-1; tentative D call: TRBD2 (6 bases). The germline V gene has CDR1 SQVTM and CDR2 ANQGSEA. The V end lost 8 bases, the J end lost 8 bases, and 19 bases lay between the germline ends. The CDR3 is made up of 13 amino acids. The CDR3: CSLTRLEADEQFF. The CDR3 DNA follows: TGCAGCCTAACTAGACTAGAGGCGGATGAGCAGTTCTTC.

J is TRBJ2-1 and V is TRBV6-5; D is possibly TRBD1 (5 bases). This CDR3 is built from 14 residues. In germline, CDR1 is MNHEY, CDR2 SVGAGI. V shed 2 bases and J shed 4 bases, with 9 bases lying between them. Written as DNA, the CDR3 is TGTGCCAGCAGTTACGGGGCCGGGTACAATGAGCAGTTCTTC. Amino acid sequence: CASSYGAGYNEQFF.

V usage is TRBV19 and J usage is TRBJ1-1; a weak D match, TRBD1 (5 bases). The V and J ends lost 6 bases and 0 bases respectively, with 11 bases between them. CDR1 and CDR2 (germline): LNHDA, SQIVND (reference sequence). The CDR3 is 14 amino acids. For the CDR3, the DNA is TGTGCCAGTAGGTTTCCGGGGGTGAACACTGAAGCTTTCTTT. It translates to CASRFPGVNTEAFF.

V usage is TRBV19 and J usage is TRBJ2-1; 14 bases map to TRBD2. The CDR3 totals 15 residues. V lost 8 bases to trimming and J lost 7 bases; unmatched junction nucleotides: 7. Germline CDR1 and CDR2: LNHDA and SQIVND (reference sequence). This CDR3 is CASDSGLAGANEQFF. As DNA, the CDR3 is TGTGCCAGTGACTCGGGACTAGCGGGAGCAAATGAGCAGTTCTTC. Drawing the rest from reference TRBV19 and TRBJ2-1, the complete variable domain is DGGITQSPKYLFRKEGQNVTLSCEQNLNHDAMYWYRQDPGQGLRLIYYSQIVNDFQKGDIAEGYSVSREKKESFPLTVTSAQKNPTAFYLCASDSGLAGANEQFFGPGTRLTVL.

A single count supports this clonotype. This sequence joins TRBV20-1 and TRBJ2-7; D gene unclear. The CDR3 sequence is 14 residues long. CDR1 DFQATT and CDR2 SNEGSKA come from the germline V gene (reference sequence). Deletions cut 3 bases from V and 1 base from J, with 13 bases between. The CDR3 spells CSASSPLGSYEQYF. In DNA, the CDR3 is TGCAGTGCTAGTTCCCCCTTAGGGTCCTACGAGCAGTACTTC.

V gene TRBV4-1 combines with J gene TRBJ2-1; 13 nucleotides align to TRBD2. Trimming took 2 bases from V and 7 from J; bases not matched to a gene: 8. CDR1 and CDR2 (germline): MGHRA, YSYEKL. This CDR3 is 17 amino acids long. For the CDR3, the DNA is TGCGCCAGCAGCCAAATTACCGGGACTAGCGGGGCAAATGAGCAGTTCTTC. Protein sequence: CASSQITGTSGANEQFF.

The chain is built from TRBV6-5 and TRBJ2-1, with D maybe TRBD1 (5 bases). CDR3 size: 17 residues. V gave up 1 base and J gave up 0 bases, with 13 bases separating them. The germline V gene has CDR1 MNHEY and CDR2 SVGAGI. Here the CDR3 reads CASSYYEQASSYNEQFF. The CDR3, as DNA: TGTGCCAGCAGTTACTACGAACAGGCTAGCTCCTACAATGAGCAGTTCTTC.

This clonotype was detected once. The chain carries TRBV5-6 and TRBJ1-2, with D possibly matching TRBD1 (6 bases). The CDR3 runs 16 residues. The ends were cut back, 4 bases at V and 6 bases at J, with 22 bases in the middle. Germline CDR1 reads SGHDT; CDR2 reads YYEEEE. CDR3 sequence: CASSHPAQGREDGYTF. CDR3 bases: TGTGCCAGCAGCCACCCCGCACAGGGCCGGGAGGATGGCTACACCTTC.

The gene calls are TRBV6-6 and TRBJ2-1, with 7 bases identical to TRBD1. This CDR3 is 16 amino acids long. Per the germline V gene, CDR1 is MNHNY and CDR2 is SVGAGI (reference sequence). V was pared by 6 bases and J by 0 bases, with 8 bases of the junction left unmatched. For the CDR3, the DNA is TGTGCCAGCAGAGCAAACAGGGGCGGCTCCTACAATGAGCAGTTCTTC. It codes for CASRANRGGSYNEQFF.

V gene TRBV29-1 combines with J gene TRBJ2-1, with TRBD2 matching 8 bases. This CDR3 region has 15 residues. V trimming: 2 bases; J trimming: 0 bases; junction bases outside the gene matches: 3. Germline CDR1 and CDR2: SQVTM and ANQGSEA. The CDR3 region is CSVETRGGSYNEQFF. The DNA for the CDR3 is TGCAGCGTTGAAACCCGGGGGGGCTCCTACAATGAGCAGTTCTTC.

The chain combines TRBV6-6 with TRBJ2-7; 7 nucleotides match TRBD2. The CDR3 is 15 residues long. V lost 6 bases to trimming and J lost 0 bases; unmatched junction nucleotides: 8. CDR1 is MNHNY and CDR2 is SVGAGI in the germline V gene (reference sequence). The DNA of the CDR3 is TGTGCCAGCAGCCGCGGGAGCCAGACCTCCTACGAGCAGTACTTC. Translating it yields CASSRGSQTSYEQYF.

This sequence joins TRBV20-1 and TRBJ2-4; the D gene is possibly TRBD2 (5 bases). CDR3 length equals 15 residues. The V and J ends lost 3 bases and 0 bases respectively, with 12 bases between them. Germline CDR1 DFQATT, CDR2 SNEGSKA (reference sequence). CDR3: CSASSWEIAKNIQYF. For the CDR3, the DNA is TGCAGTGCTAGTTCTTGGGAGATAGCCAAAAACATTCAGTACTTC.

The chain carries TRBV11-2 and TRBJ1-6; D unclear. The germline V gene encodes CDR1 SGHAT and CDR2 FQNNGV. The V end lost 0 bases, the J end lost 7 bases, and 13 bases lay between the germline ends. The CDR3 totals 16 residues. As DNA, the CDR3 is TGTGCCAGCAGCTTAGATCCCGGGTACTCCAATTCACCCCTCCACTTT. Protein product: CASSLDPGYSNSPLHF.

For the CDR3, the DNA is TGTGCCAGCGGAGGACAGGGGGCTCTTCTACCCACTGAAGCTTTCTTT. Its translation is CASGGQGALLPTEAFF. The chain recombines TRBV4-2 with TRBJ1-1; 11 nucleotides line up with TRBD1. Germline CDR1 is LGHNA and CDR2 is YNFKEQ. CDR3 length: 16 amino acids. Unmatched junction bases numbered 12, after V lost 8 bases and J lost 4 bases.

The rearrangement uses TRBV5-1 and TRBJ2-5; TRBD1 might be the D (5 bases). The V gene's germline CDR1 is SGHRS and CDR2 YFSETQ. Trimming shortened V by 4 bases and J by 1 base, and 14 bases separated the two germline ends. The CDR3 extends over 15 amino acids. The CDR3 is CASSPIGHLQETQYF. In DNA, the CDR3 is TGCGCCAGCAGCCCCATCGGACACCTCCAAGAGACCCAGTACTTC.

The rearrangement joins TRBV29-1 to TRBJ1-2, with 7 positions matching TRBD1. V gave up 6 bases and J gave up 0 bases; unmatched junction bases: 7. CDR1 and CDR2 from the germline V gene are SQVTM and ANQGSEA. The length of the CDR3 is 14 residues. The CDR3 DNA reads as TGCAGCGTAGATCTGACAGGGTCTAACTATGGCTACACCTTC. Translating gives CSVDLTGSNYGYTF.

The chain combines TRBV9 with TRBJ2-6, with TRBD1 matching over 9 bases. CDR3 length equals 16 residues. The trim removed 7 bases at V and 0 bases at J, leaving 5 bases unmatched. Per germline, CDR1 SGDLS and CDR2 YYNGEE. This CDR3 reads CASSGTGSSGANVLTF. The CDR3 coding sequence is TGTGCCAGCTCCGGGACAGGGAGCTCTGGGGCCAACGTCCTGACTTTC.

V usage is TRBV11-2 and J usage is TRBJ2-7; TRBD1 aligns across 8 bases. The CDR3 length is 14 residues. Trimming at V came to 4 bases and at J to 4 bases, leaving 6 bases not matched to a gene. Germline V CDR1 and CDR2: SGHAT, FQNNGV. CDR3 bases: TGTGCCAGCAGCTGGGACAGGAGTTTGTACGAGCAGTACTTC. It translates to CASSWDRSLYEQYF.

V and J are TRBV11-2 and TRBJ2-3, with a tentative D call TRBD1 (5 bases). The germline CDR1 and CDR2 sequences are SGHAT and FQNNGV. Trimming took off 2 bases at V and 4 bases at J, with 16 bases between the two ends. There are 16 residues in the CDR3. CDR3 sequence (DNA): TGTGCCAGCAGCTTATCGTGGCGCAGGGAAGCAGATACGCAGTATTTT. Translation: CASSLSWRREADTQYF.

The V call is TRBV6-6, the J call TRBJ1-2; tentative D call: TRBD1 (6 bases). This CDR3 has 14 residues. The germline gives CDR1 MNHNY, CDR2 SVGAGI (reference sequence). Between the trimmed V and J ends, which lost 2 bases and 7 bases, there was a span of 14 bases. The CDR3 region has the DNA TGTGCCAGCAGTTACCGACAGGCTCTATCTGGCTACACCTTC. Residues: CASSYRQALSGYTF.

V gene TRBV5-6 combines with J gene TRBJ2-1, with no clear D. The germline V and J ends were trimmed by 4 bases and 6 bases, with 14 bases remaining between them. CDR3 length equals 14 residues. Per the germline V gene, CDR1 is SGHDT and CDR2 is YYEEEE. The CDR3 protein is CASSRQGISNEQFF. DNA for the CDR3: TGTGCCAGCAGCCGTCAAGGGATTTCCAATGAGCAGTTCTTC.

The V call is TRBV7-6, the J call TRBJ1-6; tentative D call: TRBD1 (6 bases). The V and J ends lost 5 bases and 5 bases respectively, with 19 bases between them. The CDR3 spans 17 residues. Germline CDR1 reads SGHVS; CDR2 reads FNYEAQ. CDR3 sequence reads: CASSRTAGQKNNSPLHF. The CDR3 nucleotides are TGTGCCAGCAGCCGGACAGCCGGACAGAAAAATAATTCACCCCTCCACTTT. Using reference TRBV7-6 and TRBJ1-6 for the parts outside the CDR3, the full variable domain is GAGVSQSPRYKVTKRGQDVALRCDPISGHVSLYWYRQALGQGPEFLTYFNYEAQQDKSGLPNDRFSAERPEGSISTLTIQRTEQRDSAMYRCASSRTAGQKNNSPLHFGNGTRLTVT.

This sequence joins TRBV13 and TRBJ1-2, with 11 bases identical to TRBD1. From germline, CDR1 is PRHDT and CDR2 FYEKMQ (reference sequence). The CDR3 runs 14 residues. V lost 5 bases and J lost 5; bases outside the gene matches: 4. CDR3 in amino acids: CASSPGQGGYGYTF. CDR3 DNA: TGTGCCAGCAGCCCGGGACAGGGGGGATATGGCTACACCTTC.

The chain combines TRBV2 with TRBJ2-1, with 11 bases identical to TRBD1. Trimming cost V 7 bases and J 1 base; bases outside gene matches: 6. The CDR3 consists of 16 residues. Per germline, CDR1 SNHLY and CDR2 FYNNEI. CDR3 amino acids: CASKPGQGASYNEQFF. In nucleotides, the CDR3 is TGTGCCAGCAAGCCTGGACAGGGGGCGTCCTACAATGAGCAGTTCTTC.

V is TRBV20-1 and J is TRBJ2-7; the match to TRBD1 covers 8 bases. After removal of 4 bases from V and 5 bases from J, the junction contained 4 bases not matched to a gene. The CDR3 has 12 residues. Germline V gives CDR1 DFQATT, CDR2 SNEGSKA (reference sequence). The CDR3 DNA reads TGCAGTGCTACCCGGACAGGGAACGAGCAGTACTTC. It is translated as CSATRTGNEQYF.

The genes are TRBV19 and TRBJ2-7; 13 bases align to TRBD2. The CDR3 extends over 15 amino acids. The V segment lost 5 bases and the J segment 3 bases; nucleotides outside the gene matches: 4. Looked up from germline, CDR1 is LNHDA and CDR2 is SQIVND (reference sequence). The CDR3 nucleotides read TGTGCCAGTAGTCCTGGACTAGCGGGGGTCTACGAGCAGTACTTC. Translated: CASSPGLAGVYEQYF. Full variable domain (rest looked up from reference TRBV19 and TRBJ2-7): DGGITQSPKYLFRKEGQNVTLSCEQNLNHDAMYWYRQDPGQGLRLIYYSQIVNDFQKGDIAEGYSVSREKKESFPLTVTSAQKNPTAFYLCASSPGLAGVYEQYFGPGTRLTVT.